Following are 9 T cell receptor beta chains from one sample sequenced in a study of T cells in Graves' hyperthyroidism and ophthalmopathy. From RNA transcripts, TCR beta CDR3 regions were amplified. Initially, a first-round RT-PCR of the TCR CDR3 employed the HTBI primer set. TCRdb called the multiplex PCR reads again in MiXCR, with one record for every CDR3 protein. Of about 25,000 distinct CDR3 sequences in the sample, approximately 54% were seen once. Sequencing input: blood. The receptors come from a woman aged 40 to 50 with Graves' hyperthyroidism that later progressed to Graves' ophthalmopathy.

This chain joins TRBV9 and TRBJ2-2; D gene uncertain. Germline-derived CDR1 and CDR2 are SGDLS and YYNGEE. CDR3 length equals 14 residues. V shed 4 bases and J shed 8 bases, with 15 bases lying between them. CDR3: CASSPLSHRGELFF. The DNA for the CDR3 is TGTGCCAGCAGCCCCCTCTCTCACCGGGGGGAGCTGTTTTTT. The full variable domain, its missing parts supplied by reference TRBV9 and TRBJ2-2, is DSGVTQTPKHLITATGQRVTLRCSPRSGDLSVYWYQQSLDQGLQFLIQYYNGEERAKGNILERFSAQQFPDLHSELNLSSLELGDSALYFCASSPLSHRGELFFGEGSRLTVL.

For this clonotype: The DNA is left out, because the CDR3 cannot be placed on it with certainty; the CDR3 is given as TCRdb lists it. The chain carries TRBV20-1 and TRBJ2-2; the table's D call TRBD1 went unverified against the DNA. Germline V gene data show CDR1 as DFQATT and CDR2 as SNEGSKA (reference sequence). Ends included, the CDR3 has 19 residues. CDR3 in amino acids: CSARDRAQYFGPGTGELFF.

This chain links TRBV7-2 with TRBJ2-1; 13 positions match TRBD2. Germline V lookup: CDR1 SGHTA, CDR2 FQGNSA. CDR3 size: 20 residues. V lost 5 bases, J lost 6 bases, and 19 bases stayed unmatched. The CDR3 sequence is CASSIAGTSGAAGLTNEQFF. The CDR3 DNA follows: TGTGCCAGCAGCATCGCCGGGACTAGCGGGGCGGCGGGACTAACCAATGAGCAGTTCTTC.

By frequency in the sample, this clonotype is medium-sized. The chain joins TRBV20-1 to TRBJ2-1; unclear D gene. Trimming took off 7 bases at V and 5 bases at J, with 9 bases between the two ends. This CDR3 contains 11 residues. Germline CDR1 DFQATT, CDR2 SNEGSKA (reference sequence). The CDR3 protein is CSVLRHNEQFF. The CDR3 DNA reads as TGCAGTGTATTACGGCACAATGAGCAGTTCTTC.

The chain couples TRBV20-1 to TRBJ2-1; D remains ambiguous. Trimming removed 5 bases at V and 5 bases at J, with 13 bases between. This CDR3 contains 13 residues. The germline gives CDR1 DFQATT, CDR2 SNEGSKA (reference sequence). CDR3 bases: TGCAGTGCTCCACAGAACCAGAACAATGAGCAGTTCTTC. Translated: CSAPQNQNNEQFF.

The rearrangement joins TRBV6-4 to TRBJ2-3; 7 positions agree with TRBD2. Germline V gene sequence: CDR1 MRHNA, CDR2 SNTAGT. The J segment lost 2 bases and the V segment lost 3 bases, leaving 5 bases of the junction unmatched. This CDR3 has 15 residues. The CDR3 sequence is CASSESSGNTDTQYF. CDR3 sequence (DNA): TGTGCCAGCAGTGAATCCAGCGGGAACACAGATACGCAGTATTTT.

The chain couples TRBV7-2 to TRBJ2-7; TRBD1 matches at 8 bases. The germline V gene has CDR1 SGHTA and CDR2 FQGNSA. The CDR3 loop spans 15 amino acids. J gave up 4 bases and V 2 bases, and 7 bases lay outside the gene matches. The CDR3 DNA reads TGTGCCAGCAGCTTATTTGGACAGGGTATTTACGAGCAGTACTTC. This translates into CASSLFGQGIYEQYF.

Sample share makes this clonotype medium-sized (0.01 to 0.1%). The V call is TRBV10-3, the J call TRBJ2-7; D is unclear. In germline, CDR1 is ENHRY, CDR2 SYGVKD. The CDR3 is 14 residues long. Trimming took 2 bases from V and 0 from J, leaving 8 bases between them. The CDR3 DNA follows: TGTGCCATCAGTGAGGACATTAGCTCCTACGAGCAGTACTTC. Amino acid sequence: CAISEDISSYEQYF.

This sequence joins TRBV7-9 and TRBJ2-1; 11 nucleotides agree with TRBD2. The V segment lost 1 base and the J segment 0 bases; nucleotides outside the gene matches: 5. Germline-derived CDR1 and CDR2 are SEHNR and FQNEAQ (reference sequence). The CDR3 loop spans 18 amino acids. CDR3: CASSLVAGGPLSYNEQFF. The DNA for the CDR3 is TGTGCCAGCAGCTTAGTAGCGGGAGGGCCTCTCTCCTACAATGAGCAGTTCTTC.